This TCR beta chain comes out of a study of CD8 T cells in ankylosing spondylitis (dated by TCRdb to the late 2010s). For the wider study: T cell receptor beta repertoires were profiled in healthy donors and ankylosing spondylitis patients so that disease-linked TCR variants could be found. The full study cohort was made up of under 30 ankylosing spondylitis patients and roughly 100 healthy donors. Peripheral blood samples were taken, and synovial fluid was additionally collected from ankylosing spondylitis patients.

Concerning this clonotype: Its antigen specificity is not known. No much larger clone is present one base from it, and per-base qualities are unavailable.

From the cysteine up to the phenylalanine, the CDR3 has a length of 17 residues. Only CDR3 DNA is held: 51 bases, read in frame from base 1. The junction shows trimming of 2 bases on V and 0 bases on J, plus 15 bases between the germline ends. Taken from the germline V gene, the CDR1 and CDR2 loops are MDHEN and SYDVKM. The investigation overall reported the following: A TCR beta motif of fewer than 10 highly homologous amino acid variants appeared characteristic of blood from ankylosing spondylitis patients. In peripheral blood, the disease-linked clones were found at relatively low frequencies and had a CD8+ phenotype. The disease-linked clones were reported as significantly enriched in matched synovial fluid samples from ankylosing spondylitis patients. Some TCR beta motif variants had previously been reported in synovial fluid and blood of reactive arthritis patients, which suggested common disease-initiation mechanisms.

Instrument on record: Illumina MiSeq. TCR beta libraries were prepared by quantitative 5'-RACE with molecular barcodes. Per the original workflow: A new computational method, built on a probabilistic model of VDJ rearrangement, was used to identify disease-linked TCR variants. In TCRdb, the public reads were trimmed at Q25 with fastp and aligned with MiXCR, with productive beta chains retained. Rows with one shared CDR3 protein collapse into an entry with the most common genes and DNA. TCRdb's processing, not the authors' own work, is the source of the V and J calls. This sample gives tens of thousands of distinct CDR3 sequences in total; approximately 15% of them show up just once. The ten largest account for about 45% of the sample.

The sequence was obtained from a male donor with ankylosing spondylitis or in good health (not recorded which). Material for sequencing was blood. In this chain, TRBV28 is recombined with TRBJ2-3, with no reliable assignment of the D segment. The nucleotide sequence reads TGTGCCAGCAGTTTAGGGTTGGAAGTATCTAGCACAGATACGCAGTATTTT. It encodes CASSLGLEVSSTDTQYF. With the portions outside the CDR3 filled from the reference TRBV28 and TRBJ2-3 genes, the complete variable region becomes DVKVTQSSRYLVKRTGEKVFLECVQDMDHENMFWYRQDPGLGLRLIYFSYDVKMKEKGDIPEGYSVSREKKERFSLILESASTNQTSMYLCASSLGLEVSSTDTQYFGPGTRLTVL.